Listed here are 5 T cell receptor beta chains from one sample, sequenced in a study of blood T cell repertoires in COVID-19. Repertoires were generated with immunoSEQ multiplex PCR, while TCRdb's copy carries only in-frame clones and drops some. The repertoire holds about 190,000 clones, with about nine tenths as singletons. The sample comprised peripheral blood. The receptors derive from a man aged 40-49 years with acute or convalescent COVID-19.

The V and J genes are TRBV28 and TRBJ2-7, with 7 bases fitting TRBD2. The CDR3 covers 14 residues. Germline V lookup: CDR1 MDHEN, CDR2 SYDVKM. J gave up 0 bases and V 6 bases, and 5 bases lay outside the gene matches. CDR3: CASRSSGGSYEQYF. CDR3 bases: TGTGCCAGCAGATCATCGGGGGGCTCCTACGAGCAGTACTTC.

The V call is TRBV19, the J call TRBJ1-5, with 8 bases lining up with TRBD1. Losses at the gene ends were 3 bases for V and 3 bases for J; bases not matched to a gene: 7. There are 16 residues in the CDR3. Per the germline V gene, CDR1 is LNHDA and CDR2 is SQIVND (reference sequence). DNA of the CDR3: TGTGCCAGTAGTATTCGTGGCAGGGGGCTCAATCAGCCCCAGCATTTT. As protein: CASSIRGRGLNQPQHF.

This clone occurred once. This chain links TRBV6-5 with TRBJ1-5; D gene uncertain. CDR1 is MNHEY and CDR2 is SVGAGI in the germline V gene. V was cut by 0 bases and J by 0 bases, with 6 bases left in between. The CDR3 consists of 15 residues. CDR3 coding DNA: TGTGCCAGCAGTTACTCTAGAGATAGCAATCAGCCCCAGCATTTT. It codes for CASSYSRDSNQPQHF.

The V call is TRBV5-1, the J call TRBJ1-2; TRBD1 might be the D (5 bases). The CDR3 spans 14 residues. Trimming removed 4 bases from V and 4 bases from J, with 14 bases in between. Germline lookup yields CDR1 SGHRS and CDR2 YFSETQ. The CDR3 reads CASSATEGVYGYTF. Written as DNA, the CDR3 is TGCGCCAGCAGCGCAACTGAAGGGGTCTATGGCTACACCTTC.

This chain connects TRBV27 to TRBJ2-3; 12 bases agree with TRBD1. V shed 1 base, J shed 4 bases, and the junction held 3 bases outside the gene matches. Germline assignment: CDR1 MNHEY and CDR2 SMNVEV (reference sequence). The length of the CDR3 is 16 residues. The CDR3 is CASSLLGQGASDTQYF. CDR3 in DNA: TGTGCCAGCAGTTTATTGGGACAGGGGGCCTCAGATACGCAGTATTTT.